These 25 T cell receptor beta chains were sequenced from one sample in a study of prognosis after radiotherapy for stage I lung cancer. From genomic DNA, two-round multiplex PCR was used to amplify TCR beta CDR3. First-round PCR amplification was performed with primers specific to each TRBV and TRBJ gene. TCRdb re-called the multiplex PCR reads through MiXCR, storing one row per CDR3 protein. Of fewer than 40,000 distinct CDR3 sequences listed, around a third were seen once; the top ten hold about 25%. This material consisted of PBMCs, taken before or after stereotactic body radiation therapy (not recorded which). These receptors came from a donor of 50 years or more with non-small cell lung cancer.

This clonotype showed up many times. The DNA for the CDR3 is TGCAGTGCTTCACCGGACAGGTCGTCCTACGAGCAGTACTTC. The encoded protein is CSASPDRSSYEQYF. The chain links TRBV20-1 to TRBJ2-7; the match to TRBD1 covers 7 bases. This CDR3 is built from 14 residues. Per the germline V gene, CDR1 is DFQATT and CDR2 is SNEGSKA (reference sequence). J was trimmed by 1 base and V by 5 bases; bases with no gene match: 8.

This clonotype came up many times. The chain is built from TRBV18 and TRBJ2-5, with 7 bases that match TRBD1. Germline CDR1 is KGHSH and CDR2 is LQKENI. The V and J ends lost 3 bases and 4 bases, in that order; junction bases with no gene match: 5. The CDR3 totals 14 residues. CDR3: CASSPSNRGETQYF. Here the CDR3 DNA reads TGTGCCAGCTCACCGTCTAACAGGGGAGAGACCCAGTACTTC.

This clonotype was seen many times. The chain joins TRBV7-2 to TRBJ2-7; 8 positions agree with TRBD2. From germline, CDR1 is SGHTA and CDR2 FQGNSA. CDR3 size: 16 residues. With 4 bases clipped from V and 1 base from J, the junction kept 9 bases outside the gene matches. This CDR3 is CASSSRGGLTSYEQYF. The CDR3 DNA is TGTGCCAGCAGCTCCCGGGGGGGACTTACTTCCTACGAGCAGTACTTC.

A word on this clonotype: A read error likely explains this, since a far larger clone differs by one base. The chain carries TRBV6-4 and TRBJ1-2, with 9 bases fitting TRBD1. Germline values: CDR1 MRHNA, CDR2 SNTAGT. V lost 7 bases to trimming and J lost 3 bases; unmatched junction nucleotides: 15. This CDR3 spans 17 amino acids. This chain's CDR3 is CASIATGTGRVDYGYTF. The DNA for the CDR3 is TGTGCCAGCATCGCTACCGGGACAGGGAGGGTCGACTATGGCTACACCTTC.

This clonotype was recorded many times. The J gene is TRBJ2-7, the V gene TRBV10-2, with D uncertain. V lost 6 bases, J lost 2 bases, and 8 bases lay in between. The CDR3 runs 12 residues. The germline CDR1 and CDR2 sequences are WSHSY and SAAADI. CDR3 protein: CASSDGPYEQYF. The CDR3 region has the DNA TGCGCCAGCAGCGACGGTCCCTACGAGCAGTACTTC.

Regarding this clonotype: The junction differs from germline at one of its ends, possibly a read error. The J gene is TRBJ2-1, the V gene TRBV20-1, with D unresolved. This CDR3 is 13 amino acids long. Germline values: CDR1 DFQATT, CDR2 SNEGSKA (reference sequence). CDR3 sequence: CSARTARVHDQFF. DNA for the CDR3: TGCAGTGCTAGAACAGCGCGAGTCCATGATCAGTTCTTC.

This clonotype has at least ten counts. V is TRBV20-1 and J is TRBJ2-7, with D maybe TRBD2 (5 bases). This CDR3 has 13 amino acids. Deletions cut 1 base from V and 3 bases from J, with 10 bases between. Germline-derived CDR1 and CDR2 are DFQATT and SNEGSKA (reference sequence). The CDR3 region is CSARGPADYEQYF. The CDR3 region has the DNA TGCAGTGCTAGAGGACCAGCGGACTACGAGCAGTACTTC.

Points on this clonotype: A far larger clone is just one base off, so this is likely a read error. CDR3 protein: CASRPVQRYGYTF. The CDR3 region has the DNA TGTGCCAGCAGACCCGTACAGCGCTATGGCTACACCTTC. The chain joins TRBV6-5 to TRBJ1-2; D uncertain. Between the trimmed V and J ends, which lost 6 bases and 4 bases, there was a span of 12 bases. Looked up from germline, CDR1 is MNHEY and CDR2 is SVGAGI. The CDR3 is made up of 13 amino acids.

V gene TRBV11-3 combines with J gene TRBJ2-1, with D possibly matching TRBD2 (6 bases). Trimming cost V 5 bases and J 0 bases, with 11 bases left between them. There are 15 residues in the CDR3. The V gene's germline CDR1 is SGHNT and CDR2 YENEEA. CDR3: CASSARGYSYNEQFF. CDR3 sequence (DNA): TGTGCCAGCAGCGCGCGGGGTTACTCCTACAATGAGCAGTTCTTC.

In this sample, this clonotype turned up many times. V and J are TRBV6-1 and TRBJ1-2, with TRBD1 identical over 8 bases. CDR1 is MNHNS and CDR2 is SASEGT in the germline V gene. The trim removed 4 bases at V and 8 bases at J, leaving 12 bases unmatched. There are 15 residues in the CDR3. This CDR3 is CASSGRTGYYEGYTF. In nucleotides, the CDR3 is TGTGCCAGCAGTGGCCGGACAGGGTACTATGAAGGCTACACCTTC.

This clonotype qualifies as medium-sized (0.01 to 0.1%). V and J are TRBV6-5 and TRBJ2-6, with a weak D call TRBD2 (5 bases). V was trimmed by 4 bases and J by 4 bases, leaving 11 bases between them. Germline loops: CDR1 MNHEY, CDR2 SVGAGI. This CDR3 region has 15 residues. The CDR3 DNA sequence: TGTGCCAGCAGTTCGGACTGGGCCGGGGCCAACGTCCTGACTTTC. Its protein is CASSSDWAGANVLTF.

Regarding this clonotype: A much larger clone is a single base away; this may be a read error. The rearrangement uses TRBV18 and TRBJ2-3; a possible D gene is TRBD2 (5 bases). Germline lookup yields CDR1 KGHSH and CDR2 LQKENI. The CDR3 is made up of 15 amino acids. V lost 6 bases to trimming and J lost 6 bases, with 19 bases between them. In DNA, the CDR3 is TGTGCCAGCTCGACGGGGTCACAATCCTTGGATACGCAGTATTTT. Its translation: CASSTGSQSLDTQYF.

In this sample, this clonotype turned up many times. The chain combines TRBV12-3 or TRBV12-4 with TRBJ1-5; D perhaps matches TRBD1 (6 bases). The CDR3 covers 14 residues. V dropped 3 bases and J dropped 7 bases, with 13 bases sitting between them. The DNA of the CDR3 is TGTGCCAGCAGTTTCCACAGGGCTAAGCAGCCCCAGCATTTT. Amino acids: CASSFHRAKQPQHF.

This clonotype showed up many times. The chain links TRBV19 to TRBJ1-3; D uncertain. The germline V gene has CDR1 LNHDA and CDR2 SQIVND (reference sequence). V lost 1 base to trimming and J lost 0 bases, with 4 bases between them. The CDR3 has 14 residues. The CDR3 region has the DNA TGTGCCAGTAGTATAGCGGTCTCTGGAAACACCATATATTTT. It codes for CASSIAVSGNTIYF.

This clonotype was counted many times. The V call is TRBV6-1, the J call TRBJ1-2; no reliable D call. CDR3 length: 15 amino acids. Germline CDR1 and CDR2: MNHNS and SASEGT. V was trimmed by 5 bases and J by 4 bases, leaving 17 bases between them. CDR3 nucleotide sequence: TGTGCCAGCAGTCTACTTTCCGGGTCCTCCTATGGCTACACCTTC. This translates into CASSLLSGSSYGYTF.

This clonotype occurred many times. The chain uses TRBV10-3 and TRBJ2-1; 7 bases are shared with TRBD2. After removal of 7 bases from V and 5 bases from J, the junction contained 8 bases not matched to a gene. Germline V gene data show CDR1 as ENHRY and CDR2 as SYGVKD. The CDR3 length is 14 residues. Written as DNA, the CDR3 is TGTGCCATCAAGGAATCTAGCGGAAACAATGAGCAGTTCTTC. It specifies CAIKESSGNNEQFF.

To note about this clonotype: A read error is likely, as this CDR3 ends without the conserved phenylalanine or tryptophan. The chain combines TRBV2 with TRBJ2-5; D not certain. The CDR3 length is 11 residues. The germline V gene has CDR1 SNHLY and CDR2 FYNNEI. The germline V and J ends were trimmed by 8 bases and 5 bases, with 9 bases remaining between them. The CDR3 nucleotides are TGTGCCAGCCGACGGGCCGAGACCCAGTACCTC. Translated, it gives CASRRAETQYL.

This clonotype has a count of ten or more. The chain joins TRBV4-1 to TRBJ1-1; no reliable D call. V was cut by 1 base and J by 6 bases, with 15 bases left in between. CDR1 and CDR2 (germline): MGHRA, YSYEKL. The CDR3 is made up of 15 amino acids. In DNA, the CDR3 is TGCGCCAGCAGCCAAGTCCGTCAGCAACGGGCTGAAGCTTTCTTT. This gives the protein CASSQVRQQRAEAFF.

The genes are TRBV2 and TRBJ1-5; perhaps TRBD1 as D (6 bases). Looked up from germline, CDR1 is SNHLY and CDR2 is FYNNEI. Trimming left V 1 base short and J 7 bases short, with 14 bases between. The CDR3 is made up of 15 amino acids. CDR3 residues: CASSEGGQGLQPQHF. The CDR3 DNA sequence: TGTGCCAGCAGTGAAGGGGGGCAGGGACTCCAGCCCCAGCATTTT.

As regards this clonotype: A far larger clone is one base from this, pointing to a likely read error. The rearrangement joins TRBV6-4 to TRBJ1-1; 7 nucleotides match TRBD1. Germline values: CDR1 MRHNA, CDR2 SNTAGT. This CDR3 spans 14 amino acids. This chain's CDR3 is CVSSTDRENTEAFF. CDR3 DNA: TGTGTCAGCAGTACCGACAGGGAGAACACTGAAGCTTTCTTT.

This clonotype has a count of ten or more. The genes are TRBV6-1 and TRBJ2-2; D unclear. Germline-derived CDR1 and CDR2 are MNHNS and SASEGT. The germline V and J ends were trimmed by 5 bases and 6 bases, with 10 bases remaining between them. This CDR3 comprises 13 residues. The CDR3 DNA reads as TGTGCCAGCAGTCCCATGGCTTCCGGGGAGCTGTTTTTT. Translation gives CASSPMASGELFF.

This clonotype came up many times. V is TRBV2 and J is TRBJ1-6, with D tentatively TRBD1 (6 bases). Germline loops: CDR1 SNHLY, CDR2 FYNNEI. This CDR3 region has 14 residues. Trimming pared 6 bases from V and 7 bases from J, leaving 13 bases between. In DNA form, the CDR3 reads TGTGCCAGCAGAGAACAGGGAAGCAATTCACCCCTCCACTTT. Encoded protein: CASREQGSNSPLHF.

The table lists this clonotype with many counts. The chain links TRBV9 to TRBJ2-1; D is possibly TRBD2 (5 bases). Germline CDR1 is SGDLS and CDR2 is YYNGEE. The V end was cut by 0 bases, the J end by 10 bases, with 8 bases between. The CDR3 totals 12 residues. CDR3 region: CASSVDPGEQFF. As DNA, the CDR3 is TGTGCCAGCAGCGTAGACCCGGGAGAGCAGTTCTTC.

The sample holds many counts of this clonotype. V usage is TRBV6-1 and J usage is TRBJ1-2; D not certain. In germline, CDR1 is MNHNS, CDR2 SASEGT. The CDR3 sequence is 13 residues long. Trimming pared 4 bases from V and 2 bases from J, leaving 8 bases between. The CDR3 here is CASSGRSNYGYTF. The DNA of the CDR3 is TGTGCCAGCAGTGGACGGTCGAACTATGGCTACACCTTC.

Regarding this clonotype: A much more abundant neighbour one base away suggests this may be a read error. The V gene is TRBV3-1, the J gene TRBJ1-1, with D possibly being TRBD1 (5 bases). Trimming removed 6 bases from V and 5 bases from J, with 19 bases in between. The CDR3 sequence is 15 residues long. Germline CDR1 LGHDT, CDR2 YNNKEL (reference sequence). The CDR3 region is CASRHSDSGNTEAFF. In DNA, the CDR3 is TGTGCCAGCAGACATAGCGACAGCGGCAATACTGAAGCTTTCTTT. The full variable domain, its missing parts supplied by reference TRBV3-1 and TRBJ1-1, is DTAVSQTPKYLVTQMGNDKSIKCEQNLGHDTMYWYKQDSKKFLKIMFSYNNKELIINETVPNRFSPKSPDKAHLNLHINSLELGDSAVYFCASRHSDSGNTEAFFGQGTRLTVV.